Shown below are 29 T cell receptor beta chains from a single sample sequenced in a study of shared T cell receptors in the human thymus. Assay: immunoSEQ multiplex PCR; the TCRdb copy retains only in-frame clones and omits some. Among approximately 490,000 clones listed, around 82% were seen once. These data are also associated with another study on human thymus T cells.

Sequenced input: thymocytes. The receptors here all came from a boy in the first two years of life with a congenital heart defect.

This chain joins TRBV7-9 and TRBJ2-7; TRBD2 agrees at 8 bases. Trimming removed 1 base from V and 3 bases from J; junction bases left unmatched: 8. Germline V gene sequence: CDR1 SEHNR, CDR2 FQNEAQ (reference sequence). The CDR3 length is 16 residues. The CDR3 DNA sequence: TGTGCCAGCAGCTTAGGGGGAGCGGGAGATCACTACGAGCAGTACTTC. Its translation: CASSLGGAGDHYEQYF.

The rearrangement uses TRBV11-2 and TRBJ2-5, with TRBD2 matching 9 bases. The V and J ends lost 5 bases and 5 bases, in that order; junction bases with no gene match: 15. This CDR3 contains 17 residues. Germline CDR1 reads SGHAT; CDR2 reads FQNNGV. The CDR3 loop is CASSARRSGRSRETQYF. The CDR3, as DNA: TGTGCCAGCAGCGCGAGGAGGAGCGGGAGGTCGCGGGAGACCCAGTACTTC.

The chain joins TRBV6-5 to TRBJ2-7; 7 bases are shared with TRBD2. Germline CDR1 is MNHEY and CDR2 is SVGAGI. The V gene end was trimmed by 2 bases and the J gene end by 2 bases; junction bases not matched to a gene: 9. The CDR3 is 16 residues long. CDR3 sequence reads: CASSYGVGGFPYEQYF. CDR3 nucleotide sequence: TGTGCCAGCAGTTACGGGGTGGGAGGGTTTCCCTACGAGCAGTACTTC.

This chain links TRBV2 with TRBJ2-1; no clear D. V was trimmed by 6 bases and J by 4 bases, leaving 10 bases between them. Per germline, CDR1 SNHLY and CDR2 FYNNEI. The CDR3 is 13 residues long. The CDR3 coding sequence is TGTGCCAGCAGCCCAGTCCTTTACAATGAGCAGTTCTTC. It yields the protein CASSPVLYNEQFF.

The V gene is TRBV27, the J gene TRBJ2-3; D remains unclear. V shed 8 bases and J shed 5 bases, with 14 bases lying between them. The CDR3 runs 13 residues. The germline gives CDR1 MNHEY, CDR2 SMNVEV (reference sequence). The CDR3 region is CASGSMRGDTQYF. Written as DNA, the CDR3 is TGTGCCAGCGGCTCAATGCGAGGAGATACGCAGTATTTT.

DNA for the CDR3: TGTGCCAGCAGCGCCACAGGGAGTGAAAAACTGTTTTTT. As protein: CASSATGSEKLFF. The chain combines TRBV5-4 with TRBJ1-4; D is possibly TRBD1 (6 bases). V shed 4 bases and J shed 7 bases, with 11 bases lying between them. This CDR3 contains 13 residues. Germline V gene lookup returns CDR1 SGHNT and CDR2 YYREEE (reference sequence).

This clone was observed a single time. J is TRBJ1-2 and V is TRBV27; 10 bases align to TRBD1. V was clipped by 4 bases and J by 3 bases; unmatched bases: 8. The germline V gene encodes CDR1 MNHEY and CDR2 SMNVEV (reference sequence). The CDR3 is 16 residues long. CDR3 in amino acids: CASSSRQGASHYGYTF. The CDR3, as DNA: TGTGCCAGCAGTTCGCGACAGGGGGCGTCTCACTATGGCTACACCTTC.

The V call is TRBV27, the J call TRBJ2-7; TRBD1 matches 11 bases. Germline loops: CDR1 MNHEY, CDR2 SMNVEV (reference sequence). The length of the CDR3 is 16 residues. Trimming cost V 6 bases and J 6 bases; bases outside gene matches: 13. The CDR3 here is CASSQTGGTGGSEQYF. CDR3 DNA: TGTGCCAGCAGCCAGACAGGCGGGACAGGGGGGAGCGAGCAGTACTTC.

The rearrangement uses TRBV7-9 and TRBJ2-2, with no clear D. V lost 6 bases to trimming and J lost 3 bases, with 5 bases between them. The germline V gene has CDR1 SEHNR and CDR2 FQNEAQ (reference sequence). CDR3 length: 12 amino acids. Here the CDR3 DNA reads TGTGCCAGCAGAACTGACACCGGGGAGCTGTTTTTT. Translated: CASRTDTGELFF.

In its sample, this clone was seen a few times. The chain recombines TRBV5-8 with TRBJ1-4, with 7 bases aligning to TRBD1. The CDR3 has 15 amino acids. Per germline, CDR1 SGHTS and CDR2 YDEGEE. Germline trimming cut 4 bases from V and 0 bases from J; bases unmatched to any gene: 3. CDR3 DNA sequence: TGTGCCAGCAGCCCCGGACAGGCAACTAATGAAAAACTGTTTTTT. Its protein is CASSPGQATNEKLFF.

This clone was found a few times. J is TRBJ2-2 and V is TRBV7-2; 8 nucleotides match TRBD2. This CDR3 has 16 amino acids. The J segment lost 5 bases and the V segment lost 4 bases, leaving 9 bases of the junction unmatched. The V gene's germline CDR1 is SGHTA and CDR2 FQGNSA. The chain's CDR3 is CASSCPSAGDTGELFF. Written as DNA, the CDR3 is TGTGCCAGCAGCTGCCCTTCAGCGGGAGATACCGGGGAGCTGTTTTTT.

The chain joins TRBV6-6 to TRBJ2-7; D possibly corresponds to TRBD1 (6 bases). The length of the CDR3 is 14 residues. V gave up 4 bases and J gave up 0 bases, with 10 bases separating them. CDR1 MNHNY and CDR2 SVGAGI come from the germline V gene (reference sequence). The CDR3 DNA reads TGTGCCAGCAGTTCGGGACATAGCTCCTACGAGCAGTACTTC. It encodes CASSSGHSSYEQYF.

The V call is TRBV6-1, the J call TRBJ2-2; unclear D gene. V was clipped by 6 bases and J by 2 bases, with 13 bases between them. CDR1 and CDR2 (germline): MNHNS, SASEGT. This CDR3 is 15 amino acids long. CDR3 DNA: TGTGCCAGCAGCCACCCCTACCATAACACCGGGGAGCTGTTTTTT. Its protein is CASSHPYHNTGELFF.

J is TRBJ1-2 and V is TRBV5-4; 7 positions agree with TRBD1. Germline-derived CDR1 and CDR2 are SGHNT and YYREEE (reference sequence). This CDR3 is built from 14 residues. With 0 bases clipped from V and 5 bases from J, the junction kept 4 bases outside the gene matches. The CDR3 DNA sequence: TGTGCCAGCAGCTTGGGAGGGGGCGGGTATGGCTACACCTTC. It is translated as CASSLGGGGYGYTF.

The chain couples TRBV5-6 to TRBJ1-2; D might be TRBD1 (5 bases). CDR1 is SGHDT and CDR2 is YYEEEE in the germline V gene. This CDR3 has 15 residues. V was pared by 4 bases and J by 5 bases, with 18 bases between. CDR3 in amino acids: CASSPGGTKYYGYTF. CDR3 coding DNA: TGTGCCAGCAGCCCGGGGGGTACCAAGTATTATGGCTACACCTTC.

CDR3 protein: CASVDRDRDLQETQYF. The CDR3 nucleotides read TGCGCCAGCGTTGACCGGGACAGGGATCTCCAAGAGACCCAGTACTTC. This chain uses TRBV5-1 with TRBJ2-5; 9 positions agree with TRBD1. From germline, CDR1 is SGHRS and CDR2 YFSETQ. V shed 7 bases and J 1 base; nucleotides not matched to a gene: 11. CDR3 length: 16 residues.

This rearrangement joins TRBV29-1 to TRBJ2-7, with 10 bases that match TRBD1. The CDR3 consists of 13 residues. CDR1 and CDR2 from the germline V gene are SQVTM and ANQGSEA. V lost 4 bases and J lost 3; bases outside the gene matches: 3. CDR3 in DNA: TGCAGCGTTGCGGGACAGGGGAACTACGAGCAGTACTTC. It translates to CSVAGQGNYEQYF.

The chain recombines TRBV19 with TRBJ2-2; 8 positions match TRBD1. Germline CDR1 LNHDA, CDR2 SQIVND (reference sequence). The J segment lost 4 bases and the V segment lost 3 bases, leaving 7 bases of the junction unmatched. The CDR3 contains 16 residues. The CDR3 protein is CASSMTTGGITGELFF. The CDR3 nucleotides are TGTGCCAGTAGTATGACAACAGGGGGGATCACCGGGGAGCTGTTTTTT.

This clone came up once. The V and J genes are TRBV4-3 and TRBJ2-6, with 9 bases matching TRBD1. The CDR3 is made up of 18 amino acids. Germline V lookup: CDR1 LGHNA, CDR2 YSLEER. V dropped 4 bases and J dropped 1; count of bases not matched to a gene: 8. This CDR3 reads CASSRAGQGGSGANVLTF. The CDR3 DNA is TGCGCCAGCAGCCGGGCGGGACAGGGAGGGTCTGGGGCCAACGTCCTGACTTTC.

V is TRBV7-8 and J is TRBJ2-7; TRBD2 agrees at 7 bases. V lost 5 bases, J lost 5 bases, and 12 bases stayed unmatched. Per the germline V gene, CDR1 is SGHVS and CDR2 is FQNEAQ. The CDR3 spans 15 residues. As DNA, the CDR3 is TGTGCCAGCAGCCCGCCGGGCGGGAGCTTCAACGAGCAGTACTTC. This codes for CASSPPGGSFNEQYF.

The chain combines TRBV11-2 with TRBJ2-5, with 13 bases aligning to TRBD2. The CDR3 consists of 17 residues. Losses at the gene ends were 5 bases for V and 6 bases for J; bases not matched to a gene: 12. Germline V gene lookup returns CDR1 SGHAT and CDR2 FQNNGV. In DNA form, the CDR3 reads TGTGCCAGCAGCCCGACTAGCGGGAGGCCTCTGGTCCAGACCCAGTACTTC. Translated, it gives CASSPTSGRPLVQTQYF.

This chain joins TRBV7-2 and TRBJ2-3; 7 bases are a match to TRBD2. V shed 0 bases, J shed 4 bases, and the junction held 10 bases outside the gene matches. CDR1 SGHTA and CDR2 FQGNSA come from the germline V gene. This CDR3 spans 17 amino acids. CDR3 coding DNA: TGTGCCAGCAGCTTAGCGTCGGCGGGAGTTAAGTCAGATACGCAGTATTTT. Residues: CASSLASAGVKSDTQYF.

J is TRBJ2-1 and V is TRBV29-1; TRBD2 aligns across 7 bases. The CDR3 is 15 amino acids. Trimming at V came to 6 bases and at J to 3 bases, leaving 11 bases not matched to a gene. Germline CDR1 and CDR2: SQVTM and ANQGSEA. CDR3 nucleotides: TGCAGCGTATCCCAAGGACTAGTCGGCTACAATGAGCAGTTCTTC. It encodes CSVSQGLVGYNEQFF.

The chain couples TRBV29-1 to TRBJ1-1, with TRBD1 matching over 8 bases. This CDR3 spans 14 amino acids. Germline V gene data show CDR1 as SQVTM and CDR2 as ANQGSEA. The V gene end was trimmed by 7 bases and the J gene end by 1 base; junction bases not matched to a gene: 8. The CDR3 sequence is CSGTGTGRNTEAFF. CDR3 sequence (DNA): TGCAGCGGAACCGGGACAGGACGGAACACTGAAGCTTTCTTT.

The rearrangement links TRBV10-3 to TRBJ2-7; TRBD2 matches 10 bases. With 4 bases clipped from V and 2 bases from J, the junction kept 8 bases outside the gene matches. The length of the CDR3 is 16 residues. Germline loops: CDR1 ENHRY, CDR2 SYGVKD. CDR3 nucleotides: TGTGCCATCAGTGGTATCCGGACTAGCGGAACCTACGAGCAGTACTTC. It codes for CAISGIRTSGTYEQYF.

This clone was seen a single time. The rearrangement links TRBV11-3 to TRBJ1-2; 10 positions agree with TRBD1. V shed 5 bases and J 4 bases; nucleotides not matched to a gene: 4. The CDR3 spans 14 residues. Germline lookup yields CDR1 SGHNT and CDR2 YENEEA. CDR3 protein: CASSGGQGSYGYTF. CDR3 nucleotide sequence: TGTGCCAGCAGCGGGGGACAGGGGAGCTATGGCTACACCTTC.

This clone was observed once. CDR3 nucleotide sequence: TGTGCCAGCAGCCAAGATCGGGACAGGGGGCTCTACAATGAGCAGTTCTTC. Its protein is CASSQDRDRGLYNEQFF. This chain joins TRBV4-2 and TRBJ2-1, with 12 bases matching TRBD1. The trim removed 0 bases at V and 3 bases at J, leaving 3 bases unmatched. The CDR3 loop spans 17 amino acids. Germline V gene data show CDR1 as LGHNA and CDR2 as YNFKEQ.

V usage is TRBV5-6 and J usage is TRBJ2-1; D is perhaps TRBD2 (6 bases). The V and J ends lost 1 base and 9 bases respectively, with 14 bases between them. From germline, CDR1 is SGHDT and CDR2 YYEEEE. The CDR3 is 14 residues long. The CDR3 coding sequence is TGTGCCAGCAGCTTGTCCCCCGGGAGAACTGAGCAGTTCTTC. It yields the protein CASSLSPGRTEQFF.

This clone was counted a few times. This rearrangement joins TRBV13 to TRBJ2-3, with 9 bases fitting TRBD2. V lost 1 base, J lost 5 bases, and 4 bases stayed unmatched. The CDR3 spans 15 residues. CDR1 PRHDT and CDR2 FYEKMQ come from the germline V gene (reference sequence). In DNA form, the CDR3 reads TGTGCCAGCAGCTTAGAAGCGGGAGGAATAGATACGCAGTATTTT. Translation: CASSLEAGGIDTQYF.